These T cell receptor beta chains were read from a single sample in a study of CD8 T cells in Susac syndrome. TCRdb re-called the immunoSEQ multiplex PCR reads through MiXCR, storing one row per CDR3 protein. The table has about 300,000 distinct CDR3 sequences, 70% to 90% seen once. Sequencing was done on a sample of CD8+ T cells from PBMCs. The receptors originated from a human donor with multiple sclerosis. Both conserved end residues are part of each CDR3. A D gene is named only where the DNA matches it firmly. A clone size is listed for some rows: how often the clone was seen (once, few, many), or a class if it is expanded.

TRBD2	TRBV28	once	TRBJ2-3	CASSFGTGGPMLGTDTQYF	TGTGCCAGCAGTTTTGGTACGGGAGGGCCCATGCTCGGCACAGATACGCAGTATTTT
.	TRBV7-9	.	TRBJ2-5	CASRPQGKPTETQYF	TGTGCCAGCAGGCCCCAGGGGAAGCCTACAGAGACCCAGTACTTC
.	TRBV30	once	TRBJ1-6	CAWSVGRDSPLHF	TGTGCCTGGAGTGTGGGACGGGATTCACCCCTCCACTTT
.	TRBV19	.	TRBJ1-4	CASSIWAGPRDEKLFF	TGTGCCAGTAGTATTTGGGCAGGGCCGAGGGATGAAAAACTGTTTTTT
.	TRBV12-3/TRBV12-4	.	TRBJ1-2	CASSLDGKTDGYTF	TGTGCCAGCAGTTTAGACGGGAAGACCGATGGCTACACCTTC
.	TRBV30	.	TRBJ1-1	CARELGSGRNTEAFF	TGTGCCCGTGAACTGGGCTCCGGTCGGAACACTGAAGCTTTCTTT
TRBD2	TRBV20-1	.	TRBJ2-3	CSARAGGFTDTQYF	TGCAGTGCTAGAGCGGGAGGGTTTACAGATACGCAGTATTTT
TRBD1	TRBV6-5	.	TRBJ1-2	CASSRGQGNYGYTF	TGTGCCAGCAGTCGTGGACAGGGGAACTATGGCTACACCTTC
.	TRBV6-5	once	TRBJ2-5	CASSYRSAGVGETQYF	TGTGCCAGCAGTTACAGGTCCGCCGGAGTTGGGGAGACCCAGTACTTC
.	TRBV29-1	once	TRBJ2-7	CSVETGRPYEQYF	TGCAGCGTTGAAACAGGCCGGCCCTACGAGCAGTACTTC
.	TRBV29-1	.	TRBJ2-2	CSVARLPLGEGGELFF	TGCAGCGTCGCTCGACTCCCCCTTGGAGAAGGAGGGGAGCTGTTTTTT
TRBD1	TRBV14	.	TRBJ1-1	CASSHALQGANTEAFF	TGTGCCAGCAGCCACGCCCTACAGGGGGCGAACACTGAAGCTTTCTTT
.	TRBV6-6	few	TRBJ2-1	CASSYSAEQFF	TGTGCCAGCAGTTACTCTGCTGAGCAGTTCTTC
TRBD2	TRBV6-1	.	TRBJ2-1	CASSPQTSGRLVEQFF	TGTGCCAGCAGTCCACAGACTAGCGGGAGGTTAGTTGAGCAGTTCTTC
.	TRBV3-1	.	TRBJ2-7	CASSQDQFSAAGFREQYF	TGTGCCAGCAGCCAAGATCAGTTTTCTGCGGCAGGTTTTCGTGAGCAGTACTTC
.	TRBV5-4	.	TRBJ2-7	CASQTPSSYEQYF	TGTGCCAGTCAGACACCGAGCTCCTACGAGCAGTACTTC
.	TRBV20-1	.	TRBJ2-7	CSASMSAYEQYF	TGCAGTGCTAGTATGAGCGCGTACGAGCAGTACTTC
.	TRBV6-1	few	TRBJ2-7	CASSFTPYEQYF	TGTGCCAGCAGTTTTACACCCTACGAGCAGTACTTC
TRBD1	TRBV29-1	.	TRBJ1-2	CSASDRGTYGYTF	TGCAGCGCCAGTGACAGGGGGACCTATGGCTACACCTTC
.	TRBV6-1	.	TRBJ2-2	CASSEATDTGELFF	TGTGCCAGCAGTGAAGCTACAGATACCGGGGAGCTGTTTTTT
.	TRBV3-1	.	TRBJ2-2	CASSPYYGGENTGELFF	TGTGCCAGCAGCCCCTACTATGGGGGCGAGAACACCGGGGAGCTGTTTTTT
TRBD2	TRBV3-1	.	TRBJ2-3	CASSTSGRGTDTQYF	TGTGCCAGCAGCACTAGCGGGAGGGGCACAGATACGCAGTATTTT
TRBD1	TRBV25-1	.	TRBJ2-7	CASTGQGASYEQYF	TGTGCCAGCACAGGACAGGGAGCCTCCTACGAGCAGTACTTC
TRBD2	TRBV27	once	TRBJ2-1	CASTKGTSGNNEQFF	TGTGCCAGCACCAAAGGTACTAGCGGGAACAATGAGCAGTTCTTC
TRBD2	TRBV4-3	.	TRBJ2-1	CASSQVASGRAHEQFF	TGCGCCAGCAGCCAAGTGGCTAGCGGGAGGGCACATGAGCAGTTCTTC
TRBD1	TRBV27	.	TRBJ1-5	CASSLAGQGPSNQPQHF	TGTGCCAGCAGTTTAGCGGGACAGGGGCCTTCAAATCAGCCCCAGCATTTT
.	TRBV27	.	TRBJ2-7	CASSSSGSYEQYF	TGTGCCAGCAGTTCGTCAGGGTCCTACGAGCAGTACTTC
.	TRBV27	.	TRBJ2-4	CASSFLGRDIQYF	TGTGCCAGCAGTTTTTTGGGAAGGGACATTCAGTACTTC
TRBD2	TRBV4-3	.	TRBJ2-2	CASSQWGLAELNTGELFF	TGCGCCAGCAGCCAATGGGGACTAGCTGAACTCAACACCGGGGAGCTGTTTTTT
.	TRBV28	.	TRBJ2-1	CASSLLVSRVHEQFF	TGTGCCAGCAGTTTACTTGTGTCTAGGGTCCATGAGCAGTTCTTC
.	TRBV29-1	.	TRBJ1-4	CSVLTETNEKLFF	TGCAGCGTCCTGACAGAAACTAATGAAAAACTGTTTTTT
TRBD2	TRBV7-6	.	TRBJ2-7	CASSLLSSGRAMVDEQYF	TGTGCCAGCAGCTTACTGTCTAGCGGGAGGGCCATGGTCGACGAGCAGTACTTC
TRBD1	TRBV27	.	TRBJ2-7	CASCQTGSYEQYF	TGTGCCAGCTGTCAGACAGGGTCCTACGAGCAGTACTTC
TRBD2	TRBV11-2	few	TRBJ2-3	CASSLGLAGGPDTQYF	TGTGCCAGCAGCTTAGGTCTAGCGGGAGGGCCGGATACGCAGTATTTT
.	TRBV4-3	once	TRBJ2-7	CASSQDRGSIHEQYF	TGCGCCAGCAGCCAAGATCGTGGCAGTATCCACGAGCAGTACTTC